This T cell receptor (beta chain) was captured by sequencing in a study of shared clonotypes between healthy human individuals. TCRdb keeps only in-frame clones here, not all; method: immunoSEQ multiplex PCR. The sample gives 2 million to 2.5 million clones, roughly 93% of which show up once; 0.35% to 0.5% is in the top ten. Germline lookup yields CDR1 SGHRS and CDR2 YFSETQ. The CDR3 has 14 amino acids. Trimming removed 0 bases from V and 3 bases from J, with 9 bases in between. The receptor's source is a man aged 18 to 30 in good health. Some clones in this sample may be carry-over from other donors' samples. The sample consisted of naive CD4+ T cells from PBMCs. Subset in this sample: CD45RA+ positively selected. This rearrangement joins TRBV5-1 to TRBJ1-2; D remains unclear. This chain's CDR3 is CASSLGGSDYGYTF. The CDR3 region has the DNA TGCGCCAGCAGCTTGGGAGGCTCTGACTATGGCTACACCTTC.